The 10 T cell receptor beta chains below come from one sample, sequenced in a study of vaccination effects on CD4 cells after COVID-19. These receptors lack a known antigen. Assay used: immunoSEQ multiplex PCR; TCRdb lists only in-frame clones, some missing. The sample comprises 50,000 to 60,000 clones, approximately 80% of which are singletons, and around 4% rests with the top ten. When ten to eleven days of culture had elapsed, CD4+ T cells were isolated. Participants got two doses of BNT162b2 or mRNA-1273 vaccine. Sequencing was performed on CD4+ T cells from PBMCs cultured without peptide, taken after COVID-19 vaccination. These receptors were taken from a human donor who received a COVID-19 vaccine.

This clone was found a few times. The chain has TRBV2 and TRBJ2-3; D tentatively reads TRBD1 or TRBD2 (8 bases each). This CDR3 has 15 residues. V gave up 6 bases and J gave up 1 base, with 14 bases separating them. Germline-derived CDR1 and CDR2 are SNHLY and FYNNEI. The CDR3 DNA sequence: TGTGCCAGCAGCCGGGGGGGACAGGGCACAGATACGCAGTATTTT. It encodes CASSRGGQGTDTQYF. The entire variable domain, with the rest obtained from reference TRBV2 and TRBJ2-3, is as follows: EPEVTQTPSHQVTQMGQEVILRCVPISNHLYFYWYRQILGQKVEFLVSFYNNEISEKSEIFDDQFSVERPDGSNFTLKIRSTKLEDSAMYFCASSRGGQGTDTQYFGPGTRLTVL.

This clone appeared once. CDR3 residues: CASRNMPGVQYF. CDR3 nucleotides: TGTGCCAGCAGAAACATGCCTGGAGTGCAGTACTTC. The chain is built from TRBV6-5 and TRBJ2-7; D unresolved. This CDR3 is built from 12 residues. V shed 6 bases and J shed 9 bases, with 15 bases lying between them. Germline-derived CDR1 and CDR2 are MNHEY and SVGAGI.

CDR3 amino acids: CASSPRGGRPSTDTQYF. CDR3 bases: TGTGCCAGCAGCCCCCGCGGGGGGAGGCCTTCCACAGATACGCAGTATTTT. The chain has TRBV9 and TRBJ2-3; TRBD2 aligns across 8 bases. The CDR3 has 17 residues. V lost 4 bases to trimming and J lost 2 bases; unmatched junction nucleotides: 12. Germline CDR1 is SGDLS and CDR2 is YYNGEE.

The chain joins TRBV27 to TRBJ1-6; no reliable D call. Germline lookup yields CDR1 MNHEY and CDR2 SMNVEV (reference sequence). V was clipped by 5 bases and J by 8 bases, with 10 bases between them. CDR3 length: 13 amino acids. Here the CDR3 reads CASSNHPHSPLHF. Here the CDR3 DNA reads TGTGCCAGCAGTAATCACCCCCATTCACCCCTCCACTTT.

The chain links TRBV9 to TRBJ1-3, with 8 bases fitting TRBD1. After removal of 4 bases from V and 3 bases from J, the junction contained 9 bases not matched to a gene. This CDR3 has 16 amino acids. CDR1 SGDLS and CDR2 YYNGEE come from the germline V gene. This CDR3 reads CASSPGTGLFGNTIYF. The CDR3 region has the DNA TGTGCCAGCAGCCCCGGGACAGGTCTCTTTGGAAACACCATATATTTT. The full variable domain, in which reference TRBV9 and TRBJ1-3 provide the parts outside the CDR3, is DSGVTQTPKHLITATGQRVTLRCSPRSGDLSVYWYQQSLDQGLQFLIQYYNGEERAKGNILERFSAQQFPDLHSELNLSSLELGDSALYFCASSPGTGLFGNTIYFGEGSWLTVV.

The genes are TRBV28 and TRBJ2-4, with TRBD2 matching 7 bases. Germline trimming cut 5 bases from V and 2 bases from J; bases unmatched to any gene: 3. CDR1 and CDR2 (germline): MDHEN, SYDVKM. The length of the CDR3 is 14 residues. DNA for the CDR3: TGTGCCAGCAGTAGGGGAGGGACCAAAAACATTCAGTACTTC. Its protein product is CASSRGGTKNIQYF.

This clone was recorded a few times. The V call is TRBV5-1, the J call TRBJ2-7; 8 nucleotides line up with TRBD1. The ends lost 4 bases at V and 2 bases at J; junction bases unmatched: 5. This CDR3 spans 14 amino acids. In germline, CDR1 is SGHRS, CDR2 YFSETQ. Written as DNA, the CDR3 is TGCGCCAGCAGCCCGACGGGACAGGCCTACGAGCAGTACTTC. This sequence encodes CASSPTGQAYEQYF.

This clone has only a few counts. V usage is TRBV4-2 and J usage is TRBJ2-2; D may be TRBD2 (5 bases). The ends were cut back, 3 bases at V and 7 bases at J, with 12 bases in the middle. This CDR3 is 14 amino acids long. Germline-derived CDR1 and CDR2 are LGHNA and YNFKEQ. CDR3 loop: CASSQPVEVGELFF. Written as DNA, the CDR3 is TGTGCCAGCAGCCAGCCGGTGGAGGTCGGGGAGCTGTTTTTT.

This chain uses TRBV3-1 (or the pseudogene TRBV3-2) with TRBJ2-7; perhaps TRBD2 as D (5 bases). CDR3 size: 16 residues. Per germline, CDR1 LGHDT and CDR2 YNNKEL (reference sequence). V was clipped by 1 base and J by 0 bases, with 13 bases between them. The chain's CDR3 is CASSQGVARSSYEQYF. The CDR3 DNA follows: TGTGCCAGCAGCCAAGGGGTAGCGAGGAGCTCCTACGAGCAGTACTTC.

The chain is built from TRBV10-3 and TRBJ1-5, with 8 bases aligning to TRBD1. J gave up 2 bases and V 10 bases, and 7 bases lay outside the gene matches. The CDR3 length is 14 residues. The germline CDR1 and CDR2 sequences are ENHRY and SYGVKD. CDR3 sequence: CATGQGKGNQPQHF. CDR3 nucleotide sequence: TGTGCCACCGGACAGGGCAAGGGCAATCAGCCCCAGCATTTT.